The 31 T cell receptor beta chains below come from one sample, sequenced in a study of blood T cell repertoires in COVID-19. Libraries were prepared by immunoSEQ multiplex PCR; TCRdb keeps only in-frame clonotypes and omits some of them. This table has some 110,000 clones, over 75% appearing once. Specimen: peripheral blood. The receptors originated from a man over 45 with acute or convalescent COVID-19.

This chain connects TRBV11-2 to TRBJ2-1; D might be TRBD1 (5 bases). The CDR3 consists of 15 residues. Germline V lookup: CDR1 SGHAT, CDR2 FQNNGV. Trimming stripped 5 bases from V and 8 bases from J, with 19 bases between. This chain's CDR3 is CASSPPRTQLDEQFF. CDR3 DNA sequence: TGTGCCAGCAGCCCCCCCCGGACACAGCTGGATGAGCAGTTCTTC.

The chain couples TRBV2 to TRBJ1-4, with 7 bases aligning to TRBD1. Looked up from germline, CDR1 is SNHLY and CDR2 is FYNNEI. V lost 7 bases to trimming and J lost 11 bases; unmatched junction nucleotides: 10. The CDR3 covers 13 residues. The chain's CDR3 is CASNPDREDKLFF. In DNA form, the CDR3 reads TGTGCCAGCAACCCAGACAGGGAGGACAAACTGTTTTTT.

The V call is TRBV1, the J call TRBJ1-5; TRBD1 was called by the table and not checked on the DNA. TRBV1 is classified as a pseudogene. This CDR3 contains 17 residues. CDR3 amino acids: CTSSQPQGQGDNQPQHF. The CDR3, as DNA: TGCACCAGCAGCCAACCGCAGGGACAGGGGGACAATCAGCCCCAGCATTTT.

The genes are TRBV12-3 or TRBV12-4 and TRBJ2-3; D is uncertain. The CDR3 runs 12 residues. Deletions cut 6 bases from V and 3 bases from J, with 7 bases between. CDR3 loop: CASSPPTDTQYF. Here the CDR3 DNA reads TGTGCCAGCAGCCCCCCGACAGATACGCAGTATTTT.

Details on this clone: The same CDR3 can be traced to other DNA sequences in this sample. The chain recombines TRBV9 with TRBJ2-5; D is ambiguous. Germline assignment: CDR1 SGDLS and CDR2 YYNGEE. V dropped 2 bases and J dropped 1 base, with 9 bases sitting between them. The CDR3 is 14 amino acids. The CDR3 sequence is CASSVGSLQETQYF. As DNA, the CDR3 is TGTGCCAGCAGCGTGGGCAGCCTCCAAGAGACCCAGTACTTC.

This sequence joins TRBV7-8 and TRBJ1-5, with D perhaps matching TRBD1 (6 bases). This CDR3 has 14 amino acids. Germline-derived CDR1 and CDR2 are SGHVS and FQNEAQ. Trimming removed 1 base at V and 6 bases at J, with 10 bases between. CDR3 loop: CASSLDREAQPQHF. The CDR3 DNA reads TGTGCCAGCAGCTTAGACAGGGAAGCTCAGCCCCAGCATTTT.

The CDR3 is CASKPGQRSYEQYF. The CDR3 region has the DNA TGTGCCAGTAAACCGGGACAGCGGTCCTACGAGCAGTACTTC. The gene calls are TRBV19 and TRBJ2-7, with TRBD1 matching 7 bases. The V and J ends lost 7 bases and 1 base, in that order; junction bases with no gene match: 7. CDR1 is LNHDA and CDR2 is SQIVND in the germline V gene (reference sequence). CDR3 length: 14 residues.

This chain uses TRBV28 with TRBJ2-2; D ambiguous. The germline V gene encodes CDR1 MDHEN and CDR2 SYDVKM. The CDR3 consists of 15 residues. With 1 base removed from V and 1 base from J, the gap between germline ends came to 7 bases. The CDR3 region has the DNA TGTGCCAGCAGTTTATCTGCCAGGAACACCGGGGAGCTGTTTTTT. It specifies CASSLSARNTGELFF.

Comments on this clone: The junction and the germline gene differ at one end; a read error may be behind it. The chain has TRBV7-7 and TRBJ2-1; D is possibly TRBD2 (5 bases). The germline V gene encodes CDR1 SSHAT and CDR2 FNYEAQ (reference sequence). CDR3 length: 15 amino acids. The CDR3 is CASSRTPSSYNEQFF. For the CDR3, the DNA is TGTGCTAGCAGCCGGACTCCGAGCTCCTACAATGAGCAGTTCTTC.

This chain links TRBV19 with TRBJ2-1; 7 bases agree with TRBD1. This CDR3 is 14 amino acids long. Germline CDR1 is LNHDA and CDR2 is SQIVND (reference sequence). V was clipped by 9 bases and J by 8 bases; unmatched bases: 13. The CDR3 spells CASHPGTARDEQFF. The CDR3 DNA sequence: TGTGCCAGCCATCCCGGGACAGCGCGGGATGAGCAGTTCTTC.

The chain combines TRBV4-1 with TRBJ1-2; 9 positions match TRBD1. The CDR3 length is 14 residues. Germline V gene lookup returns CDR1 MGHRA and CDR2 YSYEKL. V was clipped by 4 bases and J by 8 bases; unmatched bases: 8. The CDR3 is CASSPPGQGKGYTF. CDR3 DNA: TGCGCCAGCAGCCCGCCGGGACAGGGAAAAGGCTACACCTTC.

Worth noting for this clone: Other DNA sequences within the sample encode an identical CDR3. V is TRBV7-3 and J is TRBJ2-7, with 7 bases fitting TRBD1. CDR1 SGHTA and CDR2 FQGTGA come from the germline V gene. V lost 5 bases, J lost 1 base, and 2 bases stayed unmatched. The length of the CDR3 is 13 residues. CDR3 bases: TGTGCCAGCAGCCAGGGGGTTTCCTACGAGCAGTACTTC. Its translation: CASSQGVSYEQYF. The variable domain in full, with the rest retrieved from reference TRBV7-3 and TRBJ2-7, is GAGVSQTPSNKVTEKGKYVELRCDPISGHTALYWYRQSLGQGPEFLIYFQGTGAADDSGLPNDRFFAVRPEGSVSTLKIQRTERGDSAVYLCASSQGVSYEQYFGPGTRLTVT.

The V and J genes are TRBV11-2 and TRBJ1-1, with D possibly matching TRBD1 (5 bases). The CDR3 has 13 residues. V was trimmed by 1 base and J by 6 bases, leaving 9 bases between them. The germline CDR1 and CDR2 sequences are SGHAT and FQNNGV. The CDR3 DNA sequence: TGTGCCAGCAGCTTAGTTCAGGGCCCTGAAGCTTTCTTT. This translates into CASSLVQGPEAFF.

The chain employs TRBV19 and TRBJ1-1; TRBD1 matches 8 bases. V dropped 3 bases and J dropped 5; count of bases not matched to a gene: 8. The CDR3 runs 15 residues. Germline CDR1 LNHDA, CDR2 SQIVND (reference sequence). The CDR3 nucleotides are TGTGCCAGTAGTATCCTAAGGACAGGGAGGACTGAAGCTTTCTTT. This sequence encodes CASSILRTGRTEAFF.

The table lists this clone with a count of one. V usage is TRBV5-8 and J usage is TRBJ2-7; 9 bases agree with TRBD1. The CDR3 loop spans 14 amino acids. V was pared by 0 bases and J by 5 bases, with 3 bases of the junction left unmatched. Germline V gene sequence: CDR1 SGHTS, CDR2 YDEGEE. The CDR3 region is CASSLGQGGDEQYF. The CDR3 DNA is TGTGCCAGCAGCTTGGGACAGGGGGGCGACGAGCAGTACTTC.

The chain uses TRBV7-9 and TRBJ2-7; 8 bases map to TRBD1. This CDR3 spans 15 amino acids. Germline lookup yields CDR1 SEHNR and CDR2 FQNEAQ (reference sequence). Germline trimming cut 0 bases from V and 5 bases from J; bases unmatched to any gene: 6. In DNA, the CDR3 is TGTGCCAGCAGCTTAGCCGGACAGGGAAACCACGAGCAGTACTTC. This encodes CASSLAGQGNHEQYF.

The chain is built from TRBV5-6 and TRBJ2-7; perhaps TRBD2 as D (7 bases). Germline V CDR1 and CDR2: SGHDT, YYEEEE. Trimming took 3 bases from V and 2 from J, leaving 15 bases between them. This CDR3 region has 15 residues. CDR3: CASSSSGTSPYEQYF. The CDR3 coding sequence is TGTGCCAGCAGCTCGAGCGGGACAAGCCCCTACGAGCAGTACTTC.

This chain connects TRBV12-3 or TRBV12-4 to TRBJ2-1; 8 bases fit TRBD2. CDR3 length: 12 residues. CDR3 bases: TGTTCCTCCGGGACTAGACGGAATGAGCAGTTCTTC. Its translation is CSSGTRRNEQFF.

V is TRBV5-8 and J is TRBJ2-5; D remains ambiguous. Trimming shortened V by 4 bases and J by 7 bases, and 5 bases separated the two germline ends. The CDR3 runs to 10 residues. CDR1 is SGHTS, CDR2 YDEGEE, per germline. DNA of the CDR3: TGTGCCAGCAGCCCCTGGACCCAGTACTTC. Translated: CASSPWTQYF.

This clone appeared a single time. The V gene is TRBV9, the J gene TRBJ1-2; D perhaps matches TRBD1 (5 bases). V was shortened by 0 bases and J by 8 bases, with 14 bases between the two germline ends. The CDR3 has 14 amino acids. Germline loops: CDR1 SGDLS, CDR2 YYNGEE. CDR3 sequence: CASSVDVGLSGYTF. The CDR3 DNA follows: TGTGCCAGCAGCGTAGATGTGGGGCTGAGCGGCTACACCTTC.

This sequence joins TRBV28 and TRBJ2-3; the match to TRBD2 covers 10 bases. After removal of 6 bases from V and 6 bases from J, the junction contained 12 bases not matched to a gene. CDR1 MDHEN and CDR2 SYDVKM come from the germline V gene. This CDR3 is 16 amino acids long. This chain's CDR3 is CASRSQGASGSDTQYF. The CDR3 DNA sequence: TGTGCCAGCAGGAGTCAGGGGGCTAGCGGGAGTGATACGCAGTATTTT.

CDR3 protein: CASSDEQNTEAFF. For the CDR3, the DNA is TGTGCCAGCAGTGACGAACAGAACACTGAAGCTTTCTTT. The chain has TRBV6-4 and TRBJ1-1; D is unresolved. This CDR3 is built from 13 residues. Germline loops: CDR1 MRHNA, CDR2 SNTAGT. V was trimmed by 2 bases and J by 1 base, leaving 5 bases between them.

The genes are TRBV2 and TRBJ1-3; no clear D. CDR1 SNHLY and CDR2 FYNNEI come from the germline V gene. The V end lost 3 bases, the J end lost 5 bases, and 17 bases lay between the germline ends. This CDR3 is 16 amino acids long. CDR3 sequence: CASSESGFQVRNTIYF. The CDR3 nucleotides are TGTGCCAGCAGTGAGTCGGGGTTCCAAGTTAGAAACACCATATATTTT.

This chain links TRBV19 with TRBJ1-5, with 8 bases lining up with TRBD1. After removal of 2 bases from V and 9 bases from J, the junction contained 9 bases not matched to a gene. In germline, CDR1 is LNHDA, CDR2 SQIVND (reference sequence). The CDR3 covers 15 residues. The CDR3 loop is CASSIRTGSRMPQHF. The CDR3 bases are TGTGCCAGTAGTATACGGACAGGGTCCCGAATGCCCCAGCATTTT. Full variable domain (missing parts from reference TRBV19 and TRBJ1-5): DGGITQSPKYLFRKEGQNVTLSCEQNLNHDAMYWYRQDPGQGLRLIYYSQIVNDFQKGDIAEGYSVSREKKESFPLTVTSAQKNPTAFYLCASSIRTGSRMPQHFGDGTRLSIL.

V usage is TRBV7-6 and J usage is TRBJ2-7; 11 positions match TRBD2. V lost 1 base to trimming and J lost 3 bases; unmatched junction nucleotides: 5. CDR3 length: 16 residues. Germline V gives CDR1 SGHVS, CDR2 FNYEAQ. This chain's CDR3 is CASSLGPTSGNYEQYF. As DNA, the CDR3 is TGTGCCAGCAGCTTAGGGCCGACTAGCGGGAACTACGAGCAGTACTTC.

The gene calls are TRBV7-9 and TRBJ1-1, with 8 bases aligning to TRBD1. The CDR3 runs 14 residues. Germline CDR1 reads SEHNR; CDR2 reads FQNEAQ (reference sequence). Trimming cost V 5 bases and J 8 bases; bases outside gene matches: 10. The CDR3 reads CASSPDRAGGEAFF. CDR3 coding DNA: TGTGCCAGCAGCCCGGACAGGGCCGGGGGCGAAGCTTTCTTT.

The CDR3, as DNA: TGCAGCGTTGAAGATACAGGGGGCACTGAAGCTTTCTTT. It encodes CSVEDTGGTEAFF. The V gene is TRBV29-1, the J gene TRBJ1-1; 8 bases are shared with TRBD1. The germline V gene encodes CDR1 SQVTM and CDR2 ANQGSEA. The V and J ends lost 0 bases and 4 bases, in that order; junction bases with no gene match: 1. The CDR3 is 13 residues long.

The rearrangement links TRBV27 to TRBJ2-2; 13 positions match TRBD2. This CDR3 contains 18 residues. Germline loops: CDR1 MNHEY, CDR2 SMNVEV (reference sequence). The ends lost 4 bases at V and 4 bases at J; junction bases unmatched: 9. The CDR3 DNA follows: TGTGCCAGCAGTTCCCGGACTAGCGGGAGAGGGAGCACCGGGGAGCTGTTTTTT. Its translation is CASSSRTSGRGSTGELFF.

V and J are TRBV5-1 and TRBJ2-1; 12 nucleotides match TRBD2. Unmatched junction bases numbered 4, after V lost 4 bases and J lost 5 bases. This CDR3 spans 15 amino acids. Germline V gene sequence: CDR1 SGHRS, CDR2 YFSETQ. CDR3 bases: TGCGCCAGCAGCCCGACTAGCGGGAGTAACAATGAGCAGTTCTTC. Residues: CASSPTSGSNNEQFF. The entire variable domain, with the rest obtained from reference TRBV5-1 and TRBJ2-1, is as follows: KAGVTQTPRYLIKTRGQQVTLSCSPISGHRSVSWYQQTPGQGLQFLFEYFSETQRNKGNFPGRFSGRQFSNSRSEMNVSTLELGDSALYLCASSPTSGSNNEQFFGPGTRLTVL.

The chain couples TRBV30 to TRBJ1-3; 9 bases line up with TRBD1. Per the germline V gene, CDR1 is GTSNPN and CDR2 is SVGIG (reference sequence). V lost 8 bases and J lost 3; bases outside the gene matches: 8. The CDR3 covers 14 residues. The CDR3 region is CAPAGQGNGNTIYF. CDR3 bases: TGTGCCCCCGCGGGACAGGGAAATGGAAACACCATATATTTT.

The CDR3 DNA reads TGTGCCATCACGAGACTAGCGGGGGACAATGAGCAGTTCTTC. It is translated as CAITRLAGDNEQFF. The V gene is TRBV10-3, the J gene TRBJ2-1; 12 bases align to TRBD2. Germline V gene sequence: CDR1 ENHRY, CDR2 SYGVKD. This CDR3 is built from 14 residues. Unmatched junction bases numbered 3, after V lost 7 bases and J lost 5 bases.